Listed below are T cell receptor beta chains from one sample, sequenced in a study of tumor-infiltrating lymphocytes in oesophageal squamous cell carcinoma. In TCRdb, the PCR reads were re-called with MiXCR into one record per CDR3 protein. The sample consists of some 14,000 distinct CDR3 sequences, 50% of them appearing once. Sequencing was done on a sample of esophageal tumor tissue. The receptor set was obtained from a male donor with esophageal squamous cell carcinoma. The CDR3 runs from the conserved cysteine through the conserved F or W. The D gene is left open where the match is weak. The listing skips clone size in some rows; elsewhere it reads once, few, many or a size class.

len	v_gene	abundance	d_gene	j_gene	CDR3aa	CDR3nt
13	TRBV27	-	-	TRBJ2-7	CASRGAGRNEQYF	TGTGCCAGCCGGGGAGCAGGGAGAAACGAGCAGTACTTC
17	TRBV28	-	-	TRBJ2-5	CASSLSGTAGEVKTQYF	TGTGCCAGCAGTTTATCCGGAACGGCAGGGGAGGTGAAGACCCAGTACTTC
13	TRBV7-6	many	TRBD1	TRBJ2-1	CASSWDRESEQFF	TGTGCCAGCAGCTGGGACAGGGAAAGTGAGCAGTTCTTC
16	TRBV7-6	-	TRBD2	TRBJ2-3	CASSLRGLGGTDTQYF	TGTGCCAGCAGCCTTAGGGGACTAGGTGGGACAGATACGCAGTATTTT
12	TRBV10-3	many	-	TRBJ1-5	CATEDGTQPQHF	TGTGCCACGGAAGACGGTACTCAGCCCCAGCATTTT
15	TRBV5-6	-	TRBD2	TRBJ2-7	CASSAASGSLYEQYF	TGTGCCAGCAGCGCCGCTAGCGGGAGCTTATACGAGCAGTACTTC
14	TRBV20-1	few	-	TRBJ2-7	CSADYDGNWYEQYF	TGCAGTGCTGATTATGACGGGAACTGGTACGAGCAGTACTTC
13	TRBV7-8	many	TRBD1	TRBJ2-7	CASSSDRDGEQYF	TGTGCCAGCAGTTCGGACAGGGACGGTGAGCAGTACTTC
11	TRBV12-3/TRBV12-4	-	-	TRBJ2-1	CASSEYNEQFF	TGTGCCAGCAGCGAATACAATGAGCAGTTCTTC
20	TRBV24-1	-	TRBD2	TRBJ2-7	CATGGGGASSGTFSYNEQYF	TGTGCCACCGGGGGGGGAGGGGCGAGTAGCGGGACTTTCTCCTACAATGAGCAGTACTTC
16	TRBV11-2	-	TRBD2	TRBJ2-3	CASSPREAHRTDTQYF	TGTGCCAGCAGCCCCCGGGAGGCCCATCGCACAGATACGCAGTATTTT
14	TRBV6-1	-	TRBD1	TRBJ1-4	CASRLTGGNEKLFF	TGTGCCAGCAGATTGACAGGGGGCAATGAAAAACTGTTTTTT
17	TRBV7-3	-	-	TRBJ2-5	CASSVGGAKFLRAVLRF	-
19	TRBV6-1	-	TRBD2	TRBJ2-7	CASSELFSLVAGSSYEQYF	TGTGCCAGCAGTGAACTTTTTTCGTTGGTAGCGGGCTCCTCCTACGAGCAGTACTTC
13	TRBV6-1	many	TRBD1	TRBJ1-4	CASSEGAEEKLFF	TGTGCCAGCAGCGAGGGGGCTGAGGAAAAACTGTTTTTT
14	TRBV7-6	-	-	TRBJ2-5	CASSLGGTSNEQYF	TGTGCCAGCAGCTTAGGGGGGACTTCCAATGAGCAGTACTTC
16	TRBV24-1	-	-	TRBJ2-4	CATSDSRTGSNTEAFF	TGTGCCACCAGTGATTCCCGGACCGGATCGAACACTGAAGCTTTCTTC
17	TRBV7-1	-	TRBD2	TRBJ2-5	CASSPNPGVAGVETQYF	TGTGCCAGCAGCCCCAACCCGGGGGTAGCGGGAGTAGAGACCCAGTACTTC
15	TRBV7-3	-	-	TRBJ2-5	CASSLGVRVGGTQYF	TGTGCCAGCAGCTTAGGCGTAAGAGTAGGTGGGACCCAGTACTTC
14	TRBV7-3	-	-	TRBJ2-4	CASSLMSGWGTQYF	TGTGCCAGCAGCTTAATGTCCGGGTGGGGAACCCAGTACTTC
10	TRBV28	medium-sized	TRBD2	TRBJ2-7	CASSGSSQYF	TGTGCCAGTAGCGGGAGTTCCCAGTACTTC
14	TRBV27	-	-	TRBJ2-7	CASSSSLESNEQYF	TGTGCCAGCAGTTCGTCTTTGGAGTCCAACGAGCAGTACTTC
16	TRBV28	many	TRBD1	TRBJ2-1	CASSSLTGSSYNEQFF	TGTGCCAGCAGTTCCCTGACAGGGAGCTCCTACAATGAGCAGTTCTTC
18	TRBV7-3	-	-	TRBJ2-7	CASSYGPLGAFPPYEQYF	TGTGCCAGCAGCTATGGTCCTTTGGGCGCGTTTCCTCCCTACGAGCAGTACTTC
19	TRBV23-1	few	-	TRBJ1-2	CASSQSRGHTHARCHGYTF	TGCGCCAGCAGTCAATCGAGGGGCCACACTCACGCCAGGTGCCATGGCTACACCTTC
13	TRBV27	many	-	TRBJ2-7	CASRQDGSYEQYF	TGTGCCAGCAGACAGGACGGCTCCTACGAGCAGTACTTC
15	TRBV28	-	-	TRBJ1-5	CASSFFRGSNQPQHF	TGTGCCAGCAGTTTCTTCAGGGGTAGCAATCAGCCCCAGCATTTT
15	TRBV7-3	-	-	TRBJ2-1	CASSLYSGEGNEQFF	TGTGCCAGCAGCTTATATTCGGGAGAAGGGAATGAGCAGTTCTTC
14	TRBV5-4	many	-	TRBJ2-5	CASSWRTVNNEQYF	TGCGCCAGCAGCTGGAGGACGGTGAACAATGAGCAGTACTTC
14	TRBV6-2/TRBV6-3	-	TRBD1	TRBJ2-5	CATLLQGVRETQYF	TGTGCCACCCTCCTACAGGGGGTCCGAGAGACCCAGTACTTC
13	TRBV11-3	once	-	TRBJ2-4	CASSLRDSSIQYF	TGTGCCAGCAGCTTAAGGGACTCGTCCATTCAGTACTTC
14	TRBV7-2	-	-	TRBJ2-1	CASSLNRGGDEQFF	TGTGCCAGCAGCTTAAACCGCGGCGGGGATGAGCAGTTCTTC
13	TRBV6-2/TRBV6-3	-	-	TRBJ1-1	CASRATGPTEAFF	TGTGCCAGCAGGGCCACAGGACCCACTGAAGCTTTCTTT
12	TRBV28	-	-	TRBJ2-5	CASGYIVETQYF	TGTGCCAGCGGATATATTGTGGAGACCCAGTACTTC
12	TRBV7-4	-	TRBD1	TRBJ1-2	CASSLTGNGYTF	TGTGCCAGCAGCTTGACAGGGAATGGCTACACCTTC
15	TRBV19	many	-	TRBJ2-2	CASTPRLGSAGELFF	TGTGCCAGTACCCCTAGGTTGGGGTCGGCCGGGGAGCTGTTTTTT
16	TRBV7-2	-	TRBD1	TRBJ2-5	CASSLSPKQGRETQYF	TGTGCCAGCAGCCTGAGTCCAAAACAGGGGCGGGAGACCCAGTACTTC
17	TRBV7-8	few	-	TRBJ2-5	CASSLAVDPGGVETQYF	TGTGCCAGCAGCTTAGCGGTGGACCCCGGAGGGGTAGAGACCCAGTACTTC
13	TRBV7-9	medium-sized	-	TRBJ2-1	CASSLVAANEQFF	TGTGCCAGCAGCTTAGTTGCGGCCAATGAGCAGTTCTTC
15	TRBV20-1	few	-	TRBJ2-1	CSASSGGNSYNEQFF	TGCAGTGCTAGCTCGGGCGGGAACTCCTACAATGAGCAGTTCTTC
15	TRBV7-3	many	TRBD1	TRBJ2-7	CASSLNPGTAYEQYF	TGTGCCAGCAGCCTGAATCCCGGGACAGCCTACGAGCAGTACTTC